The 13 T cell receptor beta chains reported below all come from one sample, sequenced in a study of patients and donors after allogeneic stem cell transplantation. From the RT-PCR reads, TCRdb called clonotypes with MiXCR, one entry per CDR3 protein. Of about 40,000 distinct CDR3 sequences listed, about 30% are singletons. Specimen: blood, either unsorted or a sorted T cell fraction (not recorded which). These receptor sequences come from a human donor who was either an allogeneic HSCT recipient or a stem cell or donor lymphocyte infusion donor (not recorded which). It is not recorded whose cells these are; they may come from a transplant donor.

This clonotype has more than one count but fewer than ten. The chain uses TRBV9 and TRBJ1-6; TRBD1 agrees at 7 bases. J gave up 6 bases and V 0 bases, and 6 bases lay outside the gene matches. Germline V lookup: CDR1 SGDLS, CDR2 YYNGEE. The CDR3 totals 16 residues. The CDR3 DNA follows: TGTGCCAGCAGCGTAGAGGGGGCTAGAGGTAATTCACCCCTCCACTTT. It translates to CASSVEGARGNSPLHF.

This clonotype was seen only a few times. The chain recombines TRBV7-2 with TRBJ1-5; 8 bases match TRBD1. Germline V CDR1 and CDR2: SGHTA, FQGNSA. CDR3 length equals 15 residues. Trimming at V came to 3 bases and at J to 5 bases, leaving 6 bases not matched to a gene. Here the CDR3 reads CASSFRGRRDQPQHF. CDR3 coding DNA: TGTGCCAGCAGCTTCAGGGGGCGGAGGGATCAGCCCCAGCATTTT.

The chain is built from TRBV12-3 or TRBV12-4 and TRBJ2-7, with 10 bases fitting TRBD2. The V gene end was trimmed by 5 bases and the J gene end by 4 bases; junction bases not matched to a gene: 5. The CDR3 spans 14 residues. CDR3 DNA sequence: TGTGCCAGCAGTCGTCTAGCGGGAGTTTACGAGCAGTACTTC. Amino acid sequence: CASSRLAGVYEQYF.

CDR3 protein: CASSLVDKYNEQFF. The CDR3, as DNA: TGTGCCAGCAGTTTGGTCGACAAGTACAATGAGCAGTTCTTC. The chain recombines TRBV12-3 or TRBV12-4 with TRBJ2-1, with no clear D. The ends were cut back, 3 bases at V and 4 bases at J, with 10 bases in the middle. The CDR3 has 14 amino acids.

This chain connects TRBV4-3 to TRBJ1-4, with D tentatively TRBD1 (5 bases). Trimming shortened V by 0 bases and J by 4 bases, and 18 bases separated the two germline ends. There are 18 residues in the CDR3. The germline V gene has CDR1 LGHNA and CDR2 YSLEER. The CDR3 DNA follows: TGCGCCAGCAGCCAAGAGGGGAAGGGGTTTTTGAGTAATGAAAAACTGTTTTTT. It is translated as CASSQEGKGFLSNEKLFF.

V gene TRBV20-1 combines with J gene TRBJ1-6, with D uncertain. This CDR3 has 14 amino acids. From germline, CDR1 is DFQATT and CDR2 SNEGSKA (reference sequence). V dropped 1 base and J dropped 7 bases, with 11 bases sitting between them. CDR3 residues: CSARAQVTNSPLHF. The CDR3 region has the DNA TGCAGTGCTAGAGCCCAGGTGACGAATTCACCCCTCCACTTT.

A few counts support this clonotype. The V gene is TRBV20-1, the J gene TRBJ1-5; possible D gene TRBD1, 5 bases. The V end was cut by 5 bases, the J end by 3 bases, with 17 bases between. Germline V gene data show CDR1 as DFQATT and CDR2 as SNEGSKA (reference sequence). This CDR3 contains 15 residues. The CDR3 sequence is CSAEGTQRYNQPQHF. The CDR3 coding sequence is TGCAGTGCTGAGGGGACCCAAAGGTACAATCAGCCCCAGCATTTT.

The CDR3 spells CASKQARWDQPQHF. DNA of the CDR3: TGTGCCAGTAAGCAGGCCCGATGGGATCAGCCCCAGCATTTT. The chain employs TRBV19 and TRBJ1-5, with D uncertain. V was shortened by 7 bases and J by 5 bases, with 15 bases between the two germline ends. This CDR3 comprises 14 residues. Germline V lookup: CDR1 LNHDA, CDR2 SQIVND (reference sequence).

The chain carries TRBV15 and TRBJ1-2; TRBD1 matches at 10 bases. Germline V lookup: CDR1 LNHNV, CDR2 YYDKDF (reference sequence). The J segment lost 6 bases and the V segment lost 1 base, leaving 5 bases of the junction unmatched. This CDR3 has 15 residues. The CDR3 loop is CATSRGGQGGHGYTF. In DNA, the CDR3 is TGTGCCACCAGCAGAGGTGGACAGGGGGGCCATGGCTACACCTTC.

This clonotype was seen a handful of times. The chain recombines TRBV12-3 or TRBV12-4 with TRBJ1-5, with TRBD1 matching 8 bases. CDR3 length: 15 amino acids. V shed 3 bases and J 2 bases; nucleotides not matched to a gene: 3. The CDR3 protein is CASSLGTGRNQPQHF. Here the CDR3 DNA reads TGTGCCAGCAGTTTGGGGACAGGACGCAATCAGCCCCAGCATTTT.

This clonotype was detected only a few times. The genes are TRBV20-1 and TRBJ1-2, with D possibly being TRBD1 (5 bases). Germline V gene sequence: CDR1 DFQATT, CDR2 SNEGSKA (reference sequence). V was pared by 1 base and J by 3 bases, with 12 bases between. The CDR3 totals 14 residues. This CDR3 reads CSARGGGRHYGYTF. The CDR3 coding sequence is TGCAGTGCTAGAGGGGGGGGACGGCACTATGGCTACACCTTC.

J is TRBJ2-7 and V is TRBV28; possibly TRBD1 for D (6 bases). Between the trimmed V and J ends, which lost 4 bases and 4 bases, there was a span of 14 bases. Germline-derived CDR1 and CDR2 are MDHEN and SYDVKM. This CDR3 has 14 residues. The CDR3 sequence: CASSSPGHKYEQYF. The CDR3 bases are TGTGCCAGCAGTTCCCCGGGACACAAATACGAGCAGTACTTC.

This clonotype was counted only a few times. CDR3 nucleotides: TGTGCCAGCAGTTTAGACATCCCCTACGAGCAGTACTTC. This sequence encodes CASSLDIPYEQYF. The chain recombines TRBV12-3 or TRBV12-4 with TRBJ2-7; D not resolved. There are 13 residues in the CDR3. The V gene lost 1 base and the J gene lost 2 bases, with 6 bases spanning the gap.